The rows below give T cell receptor beta chains drawn from one sample of a study of blood T cell repertoires in COVID-19. TCRdb's copy holds only in-frame clones and misses some; the assay was immunoSEQ multiplex PCR. The table has approximately 300,000 clones, roughly nine tenths seen once. The sequencing sample was made of peripheral blood. The receptor set was obtained from a man aged 18 to 29 with active or convalescent COVID-19. Each CDR3 is given with its conserved first and last residue. Each record gives: CDR3 length, D gene, V gene, CDR3 protein. D genes are given only for firm matches.

CDR3 length: 16
D gene: .
V gene: TRBV9
CDR3 protein: CASSVEGSSYNSPLHF

CDR3 length: 14
D gene: .
V gene: TRBV18
CDR3 protein: CASSPSRATDTQYF

CDR3 length: 14
D gene: .
V gene: TRBV5-1
CDR3 protein: CASSLSGNTGELFF

CDR3 length: 15
D gene: .
V gene: TRBV9
CDR3 protein: CASSPRGTSSYEQYF

CDR3 length: 17
D gene: TRBD2
V gene: TRBV6-2/TRBV6-3
CDR3 protein: CASSYGLAGGPQETQYF

CDR3 length: 14
D gene: .
V gene: TRBV9
CDR3 protein: CASSGSTGFYGYTF

CDR3 length: 12
D gene: .
V gene: TRBV7-6
CDR3 protein: CASSPGGYEAFF

CDR3 length: 13
D gene: .
V gene: TRBV10-3
CDR3 protein: CAISEGQQETQYF

CDR3 length: 14
D gene: TRBD2
V gene: TRBV7-9
CDR3 protein: CASSRDYLNNEQFF

CDR3 length: 15
D gene: .
V gene: TRBV19
CDR3 protein: CASSIMGGMASEQYF

CDR3 length: 10
D gene: TRBD2
V gene: TRBV7-9
CDR3 protein: CASLGTSVFF

CDR3 length: 14
D gene: .
V gene: TRBV6-5
CDR3 protein: CASRPGLTHNEQFF

CDR3 length: 13
D gene: .
V gene: TRBV7-2
CDR3 protein: CASSLASSRGYTF

CDR3 length: 13
D gene: .
V gene: TRBV6-6
CDR3 protein: CASSRSIQETQYF